A single sample gave rise to the 19 T cell receptor beta chains below, sequenced in a study of CD8+ T cells in alopecia areata. Extraction of RNA preceded its reverse transcription into cDNA, which served as the sequencing template. Repertoires were generated with immunoSEQ multiplex PCR, while TCRdb's copy carries only in-frame clones and drops some. The profile shows 120,000 to 150,000 clones, 70% to 90% of them singletons. Treatment reported: oral pan-JAK inhibitor, 5-10 mg twice daily. The input for sequencing was CD8+ T cells sorted from blood, taken at week 4, from a patient treated with tofacitinib. These receptors were obtained from a human donor with alopecia areata.

The genes are TRBV16 and TRBJ2-1; D uncertain. Trimming shortened V by 0 bases and J by 6 bases, and 3 bases separated the two germline ends. The CDR3 sequence is 12 residues long. In germline, CDR1 is KGHSY, CDR2 FQNENV. The CDR3 nucleotides read TGTGCCAGCAGCCAATCGGGCAATGAGCAGTTCTTC. This sequence encodes CASSQSGNEQFF.

The V call is TRBV29-1, the J call TRBJ2-7; possible D gene TRBD1, 6 bases. From germline, CDR1 is SQVTM and CDR2 ANQGSEA. The germline V and J ends were trimmed by 7 bases and 1 base, with 17 bases remaining between them. This CDR3 has 14 residues. CDR3 in DNA: TGCAGCGCCATTTCCGGGACAAAATCCTACGAGCAGTACTTC. Its protein is CSAISGTKSYEQYF.

The rearrangement links TRBV4-2 to TRBJ2-1, with D uncertain. This CDR3 is 16 amino acids long. V gave up 0 bases and J gave up 9 bases, with 18 bases separating them. Germline V lookup: CDR1 LGHNA, CDR2 YNFKEQ. CDR3 residues: CASSQDRSSRLVEQFF. The CDR3 bases are TGTGCCAGCAGCCAAGATCGGAGCTCTCGTCTAGTTGAGCAGTTCTTC.

The chain uses TRBV9 and TRBJ1-6; no firm D call. The CDR3 covers 12 residues. The germline gives CDR1 SGDLS, CDR2 YYNGEE. Trimming took off 8 bases at V and 10 bases at J, with 13 bases between the two ends. The CDR3 region has the DNA TGTGCCAGTGGGTCTAAATTATCACCCCTCCACTTT. Protein product: CASGSKLSPLHF.

This chain links TRBV7-8 with TRBJ2-7, with 10 bases aligning to TRBD1. Trimming cost V 1 base and J 0 bases; bases outside gene matches: 0. This CDR3 contains 15 residues. Germline CDR1 SGHVS, CDR2 FQNEAQ. The CDR3 nucleotides read TGTGCCAGCAGCTTAGGGACAGGGGGCTCCTACGAGCAGTACTTC. Protein product: CASSLGTGGSYEQYF.

V and J are TRBV27 and TRBJ2-7; 9 bases agree with TRBD1. J lost 5 bases, V lost 5 bases, and 10 bases had no gene match. Germline lookup yields CDR1 MNHEY and CDR2 SMNVEV (reference sequence). CDR3 size: 15 residues. In DNA form, the CDR3 reads TGTGCCAGCAGTCCTCCGACAGGGGGAATCGACGAGCAGTACTTC. Its translation: CASSPPTGGIDEQYF.

This clone was observed once. This chain connects TRBV7-9 to TRBJ2-7; 7 bases are a match to TRBD2. This CDR3 comprises 16 residues. Germline V lookup: CDR1 SEHNR, CDR2 FQNEAQ (reference sequence). The V segment lost 5 bases and the J segment 3 bases; nucleotides outside the gene matches: 13. CDR3 coding DNA: TGTGCCAGCAGCCTGCTTCTGTCTGGGGGGGACTACGAGCAGTACTTC. It codes for CASSLLLSGGDYEQYF.

The J gene is TRBJ2-1, the V gene TRBV27, with 9 bases that match TRBD2. Losses at the gene ends were 1 base for V and 6 bases for J; bases not matched to a gene: 4. CDR3 size: 15 residues. The germline V gene has CDR1 MNHEY and CDR2 SMNVEV (reference sequence). The CDR3 DNA sequence: TGTGCCAGCAGTTTATTGGCGGGAGGGGGCAATGAGCAGTTCTTC. Its protein product is CASSLLAGGGNEQFF.

This clone has only one observation. The V gene is TRBV29-1, the J gene TRBJ2-2, with D maybe TRBD1 (6 bases). The CDR3 sequence is 13 residues long. Trimming pared 7 bases from V and 5 bases from J, leaving 14 bases between. Germline loops: CDR1 SQVTM, CDR2 ANQGSEA. The CDR3 loop reads CSARTDVTGELFF. In nucleotides, the CDR3 is TGCAGCGCCCGGACAGACGTTACCGGGGAGCTGTTTTTT.

V gene TRBV9 combines with J gene TRBJ2-7; 7 bases are shared with TRBD1. CDR3 length: 13 residues. J gave up 2 bases and V 5 bases, and 4 bases lay outside the gene matches. CDR1 is SGDLS and CDR2 is YYNGEE in the germline V gene. Written as DNA, the CDR3 is TGTGCCAGCAGTCAGACAGGGACCTACGAGCAGTACTTC. This gives the protein CASSQTGTYEQYF.

This rearrangement joins TRBV29-1 to TRBJ1-3; D is perhaps TRBD1 (6 bases). The CDR3 length is 19 residues. Germline V CDR1 and CDR2: SQVTM, ANQGSEA. Between the trimmed V and J ends, which lost 5 bases and 0 bases, there was a span of 26 bases. CDR3 nucleotide sequence: TGCAGCGTTATCCAGGGTGGACAGTCTAATCCAAGCTCTGGAAACACCATATATTTT. Its translation: CSVIQGGQSNPSSGNTIYF.

The chain joins TRBV5-4 to TRBJ2-7; the D is unclear. In germline, CDR1 is SGHNT, CDR2 YYREEE (reference sequence). V lost 3 bases to trimming and J lost 0 bases, with 7 bases between them. This CDR3 spans 13 amino acids. In DNA form, the CDR3 reads TGTGCCAGCAGCTCAGCCGACTCCTACGAGCAGTACTTC. Translating gives CASSSADSYEQYF.

This chain connects TRBV27 to TRBJ2-7; a weak D match, TRBD2 (5 bases). Trimming took off 6 bases at V and 2 bases at J, with 11 bases between the two ends. This CDR3 has 13 residues. CDR1 is MNHEY and CDR2 is SMNVEV in the germline V gene (reference sequence). The CDR3 coding sequence is TGTGCCAGCAGCCATGACGGGGCCTACGAGCAGTACTTC. This gives the protein CASSHDGAYEQYF.

The rearrangement links TRBV5-6 to TRBJ2-3; TRBD2 aligns across 7 bases. Germline assignment: CDR1 SGHDT and CDR2 YYEEEE. The CDR3 contains 15 residues. V gave up 1 base and J gave up 4 bases; unmatched junction bases: 6. DNA of the CDR3: TGTGCCAGCAGCTTGTTGCGGGAGTTCTCAGATACGCAGTATTTT. Translating it yields CASSLLREFSDTQYF.

The chain recombines TRBV6-5 with TRBJ2-5; D is unclear. Gene TRBJ2-7 matches the end of the DNA better, so the J call may be wrong. The V gene's germline CDR1 is MNHEY and CDR2 SVGAGI. This CDR3 comprises 12 residues. The CDR3 loop reads CASSHGSYEQYF. The CDR3 DNA reads TGTGCCAGCAGCCATGGCTCCTACGAGCAGTACTTC.

V gene TRBV19 combines with J gene TRBJ1-1; 10 bases line up with TRBD1. This CDR3 region has 11 residues. Germline lookup yields CDR1 LNHDA and CDR2 SQIVND (reference sequence). J lost 7 bases, V lost 8 bases, and 1 base had no gene match. CDR3 sequence: CASGTGVEAFF. CDR3 nucleotide sequence: TGTGCCAGTGGGACAGGGGTTGAAGCTTTCTTT.

V and J are TRBV29-1 and TRBJ1-1; tentatively, D is TRBD1 (5 bases). The CDR3 sequence is 12 residues long. Germline CDR1 and CDR2: SQVTM and ANQGSEA. With 5 bases removed from V and 4 bases from J, the gap between germline ends came to 11 bases. The CDR3: CSVYVGGTEAFF. The CDR3 coding sequence is TGCAGCGTTTATGTGGGGGGCACTGAAGCTTTCTTT.

The gene calls are TRBV18 and TRBJ2-5; D is unclear. Trimming shortened V by 5 bases and J by 2 bases, and 6 bases separated the two germline ends. The CDR3 extends over 12 amino acids. CDR1 is KGHSH and CDR2 is LQKENI in the germline V gene. The CDR3 here is CASSERQETQYF. In DNA, the CDR3 is TGTGCCAGCTCAGAGAGGCAAGAGACCCAGTACTTC.

V is TRBV6-5 and J is TRBJ2-3; 8 positions agree with TRBD2. V lost 7 bases to trimming and J lost 3 bases; unmatched junction nucleotides: 9. This CDR3 has 15 amino acids. Germline values: CDR1 MNHEY, CDR2 SVGAGI. The CDR3 sequence: CASKLAALSTDTQYF. The CDR3 DNA reads TGTGCCAGCAAACTAGCGGCCCTATCTACAGATACGCAGTATTTT.